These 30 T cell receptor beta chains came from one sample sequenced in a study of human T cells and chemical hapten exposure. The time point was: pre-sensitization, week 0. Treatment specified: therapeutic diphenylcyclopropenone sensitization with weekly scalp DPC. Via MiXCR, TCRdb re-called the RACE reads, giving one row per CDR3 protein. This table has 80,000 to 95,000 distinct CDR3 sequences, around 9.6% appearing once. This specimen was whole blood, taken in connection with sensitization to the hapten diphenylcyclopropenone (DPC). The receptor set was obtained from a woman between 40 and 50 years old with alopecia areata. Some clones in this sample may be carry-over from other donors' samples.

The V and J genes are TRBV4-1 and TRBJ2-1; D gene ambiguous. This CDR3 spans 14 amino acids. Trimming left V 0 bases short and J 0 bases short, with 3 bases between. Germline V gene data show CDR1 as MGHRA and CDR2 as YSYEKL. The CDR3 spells CASSQESSYNEQFF. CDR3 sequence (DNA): TGCGCCAGCAGCCAAGAGAGCTCCTACAATGAGCAGTTCTTC.

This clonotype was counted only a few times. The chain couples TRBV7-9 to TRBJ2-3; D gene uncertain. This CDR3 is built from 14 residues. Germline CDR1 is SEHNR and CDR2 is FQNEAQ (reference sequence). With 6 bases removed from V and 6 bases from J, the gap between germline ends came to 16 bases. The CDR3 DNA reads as TGTGCCAGCAGGGGAAGGACGGCCTCGGATACGCAGTATTTT. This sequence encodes CASRGRTASDTQYF. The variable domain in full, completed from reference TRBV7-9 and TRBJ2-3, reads DTGVSQNPRHKITKRGQNVTFRCDPISEHNRLYWYRQTLGQGPEFLTYFQNEAQLEKSRLLSDRFSAERPKGSFSTLEIQRTEQGDSAMYLCASRGRTASDTQYFGPGTRLTVL.

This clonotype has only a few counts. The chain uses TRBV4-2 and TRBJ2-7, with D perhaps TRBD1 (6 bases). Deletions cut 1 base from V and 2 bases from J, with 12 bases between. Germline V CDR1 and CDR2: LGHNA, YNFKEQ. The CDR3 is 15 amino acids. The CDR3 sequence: CASSQAPQGPYEQYF. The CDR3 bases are TGTGCCAGCAGCCAAGCCCCGCAGGGGCCCTACGAGCAGTACTTC.

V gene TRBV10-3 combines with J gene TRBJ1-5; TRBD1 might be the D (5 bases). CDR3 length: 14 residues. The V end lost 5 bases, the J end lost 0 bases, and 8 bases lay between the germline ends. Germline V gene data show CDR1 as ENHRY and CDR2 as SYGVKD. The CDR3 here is CAISRGSSNQPQHF. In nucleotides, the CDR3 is TGTGCCATCAGTCGGGGGAGTAGCAATCAGCCCCAGCATTTT.

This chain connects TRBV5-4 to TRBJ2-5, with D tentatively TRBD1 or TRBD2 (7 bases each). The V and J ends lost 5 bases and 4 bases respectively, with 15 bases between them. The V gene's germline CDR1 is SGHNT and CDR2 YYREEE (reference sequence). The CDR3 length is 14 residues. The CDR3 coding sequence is TGTGCCAGCAGAGTAACAGGGGAGGGAGAGACCCAGTACTTC. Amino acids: CASRVTGEGETQYF.

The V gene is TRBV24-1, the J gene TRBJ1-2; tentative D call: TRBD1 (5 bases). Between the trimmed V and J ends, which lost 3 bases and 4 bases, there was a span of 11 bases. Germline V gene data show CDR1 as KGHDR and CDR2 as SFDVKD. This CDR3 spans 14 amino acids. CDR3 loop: CATSDQTVIYGYTF. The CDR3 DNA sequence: TGTGCCACCAGTGATCAGACAGTAATCTATGGCTACACCTTC.

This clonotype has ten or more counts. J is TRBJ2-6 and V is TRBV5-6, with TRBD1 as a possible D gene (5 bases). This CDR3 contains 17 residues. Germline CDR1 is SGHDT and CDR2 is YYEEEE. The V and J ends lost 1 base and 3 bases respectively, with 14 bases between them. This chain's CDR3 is CASSLWAGLVGANVLTF. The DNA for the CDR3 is TGTGCCAGCAGCTTGTGGGCAGGGCTCGTTGGGGCCAACGTCCTGACTTTC.

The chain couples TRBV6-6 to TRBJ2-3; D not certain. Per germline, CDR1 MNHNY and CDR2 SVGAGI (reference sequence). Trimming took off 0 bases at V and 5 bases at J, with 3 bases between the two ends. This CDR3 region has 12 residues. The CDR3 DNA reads TGTGCCAGCAGTTACTCGTTAGATACGCAGTATTTT. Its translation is CASSYSLDTQYF.

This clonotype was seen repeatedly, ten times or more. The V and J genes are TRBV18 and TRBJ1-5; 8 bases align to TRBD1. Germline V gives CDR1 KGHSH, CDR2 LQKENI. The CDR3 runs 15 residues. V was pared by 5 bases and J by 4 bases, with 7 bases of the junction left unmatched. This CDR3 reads CASSTWQGANQPQHF. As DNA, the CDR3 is TGTGCCAGCTCAACCTGGCAGGGGGCGAATCAGCCCCAGCATTTT.

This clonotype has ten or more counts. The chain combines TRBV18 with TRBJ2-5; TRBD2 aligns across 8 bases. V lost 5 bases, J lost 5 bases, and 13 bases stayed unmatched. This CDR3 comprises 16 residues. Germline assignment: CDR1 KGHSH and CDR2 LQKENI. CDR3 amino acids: CASSSGLALSKETQYF. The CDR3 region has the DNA TGTGCCAGCTCATCTGGACTAGCTTTGTCCAAGGAGACCCAGTACTTC.

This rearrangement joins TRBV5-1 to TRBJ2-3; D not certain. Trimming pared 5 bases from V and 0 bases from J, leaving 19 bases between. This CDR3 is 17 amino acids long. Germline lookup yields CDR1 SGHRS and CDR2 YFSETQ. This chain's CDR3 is CASSATTAFWSTDTQYF. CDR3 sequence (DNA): TGCGCCAGCAGTGCTACGACTGCCTTTTGGAGCACAGATACGCAGTATTTT.

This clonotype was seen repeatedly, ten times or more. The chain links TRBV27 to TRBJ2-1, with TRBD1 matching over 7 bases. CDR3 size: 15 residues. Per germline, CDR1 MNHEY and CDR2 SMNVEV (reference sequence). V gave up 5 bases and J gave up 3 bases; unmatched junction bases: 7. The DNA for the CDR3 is TGTGCCAGCAGTCACAGGGGATCGCTCTACAATGAGCAGTTCTTC. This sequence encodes CASSHRGSLYNEQFF.

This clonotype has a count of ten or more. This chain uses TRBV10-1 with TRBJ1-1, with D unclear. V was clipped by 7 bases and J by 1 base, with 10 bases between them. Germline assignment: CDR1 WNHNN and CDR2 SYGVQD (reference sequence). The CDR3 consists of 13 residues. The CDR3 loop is CASKEQTNTEAFF. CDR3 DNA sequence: TGCGCCAGCAAGGAACAGACGAACACTGAAGCTTTCTTT.

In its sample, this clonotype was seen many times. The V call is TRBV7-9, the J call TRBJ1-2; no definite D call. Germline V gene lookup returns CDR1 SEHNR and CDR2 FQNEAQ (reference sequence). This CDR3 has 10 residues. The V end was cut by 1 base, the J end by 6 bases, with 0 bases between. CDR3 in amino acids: CASSLDGYTF. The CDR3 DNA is TGTGCCAGCAGCTTAGATGGCTACACCTTC. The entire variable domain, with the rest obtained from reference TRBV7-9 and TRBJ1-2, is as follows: DTGVSQNPRHKITKRGQNVTFRCDPISEHNRLYWYRQTLGQGPEFLTYFQNEAQLEKSRLLSDRFSAERPKGSFSTLEIQRTEQGDSAMYLCASSLDGYTFGSGTRLTVV.

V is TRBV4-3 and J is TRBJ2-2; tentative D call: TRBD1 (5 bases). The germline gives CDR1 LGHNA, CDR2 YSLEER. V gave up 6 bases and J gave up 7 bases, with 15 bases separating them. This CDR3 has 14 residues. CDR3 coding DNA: TGCGCCAGCAGTCAGGAACAGGTCAGCGGGGAGCTGTTTTTT. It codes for CASSQEQVSGELFF.

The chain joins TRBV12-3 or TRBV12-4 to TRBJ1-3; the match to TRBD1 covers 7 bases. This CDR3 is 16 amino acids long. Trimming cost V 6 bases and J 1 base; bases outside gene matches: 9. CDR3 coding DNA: TGTGCCAGCAGCCGGAAACAGGGGAGTTCTGGAAACACCATATATTTT. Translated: CASSRKQGSSGNTIYF.

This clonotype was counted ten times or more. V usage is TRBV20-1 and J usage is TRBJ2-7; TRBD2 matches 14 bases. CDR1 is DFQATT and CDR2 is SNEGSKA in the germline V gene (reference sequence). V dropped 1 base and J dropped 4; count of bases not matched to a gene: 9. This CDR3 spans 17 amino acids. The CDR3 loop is CSARGPGLAGGFYEQYF. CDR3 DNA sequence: TGCAGTGCTAGAGGCCCAGGACTAGCGGGGGGTTTTTACGAGCAGTACTTC.

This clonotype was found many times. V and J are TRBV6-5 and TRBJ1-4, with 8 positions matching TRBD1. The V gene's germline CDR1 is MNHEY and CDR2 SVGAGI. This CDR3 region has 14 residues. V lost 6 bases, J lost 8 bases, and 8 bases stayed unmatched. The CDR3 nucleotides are TGTGCCAGCAGGAACAGGGGGTATGGGGAAAAACTGTTTTTT. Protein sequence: CASRNRGYGEKLFF.

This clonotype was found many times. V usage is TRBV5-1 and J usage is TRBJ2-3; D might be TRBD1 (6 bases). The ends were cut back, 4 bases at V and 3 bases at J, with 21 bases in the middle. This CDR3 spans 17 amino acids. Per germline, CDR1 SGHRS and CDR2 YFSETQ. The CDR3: CASSPDTRGLGTDTQYF. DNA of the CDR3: TGCGCCAGCAGCCCTGACACAAGGGGGTTGGGAACAGATACGCAGTATTTT. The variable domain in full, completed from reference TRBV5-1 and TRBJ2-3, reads KAGVTQTPRYLIKTRGQQVTLSCSPISGHRSVSWYQQTPGQGLQFLFEYFSETQRNKGNFPGRFSGRQFSNSRSEMNVSTLELGDSALYLCASSPDTRGLGTDTQYFGPGTRLTVL.

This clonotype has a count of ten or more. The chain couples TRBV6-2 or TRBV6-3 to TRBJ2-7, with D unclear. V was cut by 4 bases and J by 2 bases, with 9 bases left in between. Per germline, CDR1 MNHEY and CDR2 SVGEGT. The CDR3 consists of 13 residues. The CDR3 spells CASSWPAAYEQYF. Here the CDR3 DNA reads TGTGCCAGCAGTTGGCCCGCAGCCTACGAGCAGTACTTC.

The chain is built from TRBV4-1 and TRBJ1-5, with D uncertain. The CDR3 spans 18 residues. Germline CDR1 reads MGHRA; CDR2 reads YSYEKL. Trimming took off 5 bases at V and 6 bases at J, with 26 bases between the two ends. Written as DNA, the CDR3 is TGCGCCAGCAGCTTAGTGGTCAGTCTCACGGATATCGGTCAGCCCCAGCATTTT. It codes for CASSLVVSLTDIGQPQHF.

The CDR3: CASSPLAGGPDGELFF. The CDR3 DNA reads as TGTGCCAGCAGCCCCCTCGCGGGGGGGCCCGACGGGGAGCTGTTTTTT. The chain carries TRBV14 and TRBJ2-2, with 9 bases lining up with TRBD2. The CDR3 runs to 16 residues. Germline CDR1 reads SGHDN; CDR2 reads FVKESK. Trimming cost V 4 bases and J 7 bases; bases outside gene matches: 10.

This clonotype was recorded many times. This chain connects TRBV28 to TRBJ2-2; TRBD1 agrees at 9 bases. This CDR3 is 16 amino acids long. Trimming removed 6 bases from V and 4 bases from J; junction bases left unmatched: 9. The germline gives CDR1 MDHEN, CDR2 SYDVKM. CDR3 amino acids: CASSRSTGGGTGELFF. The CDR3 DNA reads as TGTGCCAGCAGCAGATCGACAGGGGGTGGCACCGGGGAGCTGTTTTTT.

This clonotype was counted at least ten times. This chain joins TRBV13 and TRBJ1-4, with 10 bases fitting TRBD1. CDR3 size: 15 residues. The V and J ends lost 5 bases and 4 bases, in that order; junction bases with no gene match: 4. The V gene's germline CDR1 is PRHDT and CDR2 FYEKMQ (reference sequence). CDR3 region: CASSAWDRGNEKLFF. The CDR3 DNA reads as TGTGCCAGCAGCGCCTGGGACAGGGGTAATGAAAAACTGTTTTTT.

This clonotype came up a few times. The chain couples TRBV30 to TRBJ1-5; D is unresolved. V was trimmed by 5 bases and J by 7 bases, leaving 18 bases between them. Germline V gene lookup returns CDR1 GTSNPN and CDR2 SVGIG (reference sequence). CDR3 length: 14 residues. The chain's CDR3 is CAWSFSTGGQPQHF. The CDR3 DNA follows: TGTGCCTGGTCATTTTCGACCGGCGGACAGCCCCAGCATTTT.

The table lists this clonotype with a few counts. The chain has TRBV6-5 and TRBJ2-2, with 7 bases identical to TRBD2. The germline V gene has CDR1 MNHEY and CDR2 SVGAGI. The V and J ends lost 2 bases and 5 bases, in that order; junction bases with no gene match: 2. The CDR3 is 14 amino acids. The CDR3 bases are TGTGCCAGCAGTTACATCGGGGGGACCGGGGAGCTGTTTTTT. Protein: CASSYIGGTGELFF.

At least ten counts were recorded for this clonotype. DNA of the CDR3: TGTGCCAGCAGTTACTCGCGGGGGCCCGGAACTTTCTTT. This encodes CASSYSRGPGTFF. The chain recombines TRBV6-5 with TRBJ1-1; TRBD1 is a possible D gene (6 bases). This CDR3 region has 13 residues. Trimming took 0 bases from V and 12 from J, leaving 14 bases between them. CDR1 is MNHEY and CDR2 is SVGAGI in the germline V gene.

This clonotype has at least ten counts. The chain's CDR3 is CASSLGQGTGGYTF. DNA for the CDR3: TGTGCCAGCAGTTTGGGGCAGGGGACTGGCGGCTACACCTTC. The rearrangement links TRBV28 to TRBJ1-2; TRBD1 is a possible D gene (6 bases). CDR3 length: 14 residues. Trimming cost V 3 bases and J 8 bases, with 16 bases left between them. Germline values: CDR1 MDHEN, CDR2 SYDVKM.

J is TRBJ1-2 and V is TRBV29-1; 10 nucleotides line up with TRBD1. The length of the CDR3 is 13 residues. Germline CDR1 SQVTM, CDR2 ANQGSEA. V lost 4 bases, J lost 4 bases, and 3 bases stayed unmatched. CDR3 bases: TGCAGCGTTGGGACAGGGGGTGGCTATGGCTACACCTTC. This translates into CSVGTGGGYGYTF.

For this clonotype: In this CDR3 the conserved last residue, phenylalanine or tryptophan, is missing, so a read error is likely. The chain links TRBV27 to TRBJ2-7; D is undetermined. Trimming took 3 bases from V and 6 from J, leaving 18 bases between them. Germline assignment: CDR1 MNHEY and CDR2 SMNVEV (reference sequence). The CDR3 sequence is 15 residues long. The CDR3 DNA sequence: TGTGCCAGCAGTTTTCTCCTCGCCTCCGCGTCCGAGCAGTACTAC. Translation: CASSFLLASASEQYY.